Presented here are 27 T cell receptor beta chains from one specimen sequenced in a study of cytomegalovirus exposure and HLA in healthy donors. Measured with immunoSEQ multiplex PCR; TCRdb has only the in-frame clones, and not every one. The sample contains 100,000 to 120,000 clones, approximately 89% of which appear only once. Sequencing input: PBMCs. All receptors derive from a woman between 18 and 30 years old in good health and CMV-seronegative.

J is TRBJ1-5 and V is TRBV4-1; tentatively, D is TRBD1 (5 bases). Germline V lookup: CDR1 MGHRA, CDR2 YSYEKL. Trimming took off 1 base at V and 6 bases at J, with 13 bases between the two ends. This CDR3 has 15 residues. In nucleotides, the CDR3 is TGCGCCAGCAGCCAAGGTCCACAGGCCCCTCAGCCCCAGCATTTT. Amino acids: CASSQGPQAPQPQHF.

The chain combines TRBV29-1 with TRBJ1-1; D is perhaps TRBD1 (5 bases). The CDR3 is 12 amino acids. The V gene lost 4 bases and the J gene lost 2 bases, with 8 bases spanning the gap. Germline CDR1 and CDR2: SQVTM and ANQGSEA. The CDR3 spells CSVVGGNTEAFF. The CDR3 nucleotides are TGCAGCGTTGTGGGGGGAAACACTGAAGCTTTCTTT.

The chain employs TRBV28 and TRBJ2-2, with TRBD1 matching 7 bases. The CDR3 consists of 15 residues. Germline trimming cut 8 bases from V and 2 bases from J; bases unmatched to any gene: 8. CDR1 and CDR2 from the germline V gene are MDHEN and SYDVKM. The CDR3 bases are TGTGCCAGCTTTTCCGGGACAGATAACACCGGGGAGCTGTTTTTT. Amino acid sequence: CASFSGTDNTGELFF. Using reference TRBV28 and TRBJ2-2 for the parts outside the CDR3, the full variable domain is DVKVTQSSRYLVKRTGEKVFLECVQDMDHENMFWYRQDPGLGLRLIYFSYDVKMKEKGDIPEGYSVSREKKERFSLILESASTNQTSMYLCASFSGTDNTGELFFGEGSRLTVL.

V and J are TRBV9 and TRBJ2-3, with a tentative D call TRBD2 (5 bases). CDR3 size: 17 residues. Germline V gives CDR1 SGDLS, CDR2 YYNGEE. V was clipped by 4 bases and J by 5 bases, with 23 bases between them. CDR3 residues: CASSPFSGLQTRDTQYF. The CDR3 DNA follows: TGTGCCAGCAGCCCCTTTTCAGGACTCCAAACCCGAGATACGCAGTATTTT.

CDR3 in amino acids: CASSLHGQGIEAFF. In DNA, the CDR3 is TGTGCCAGCAGTTTACACGGACAGGGGATTGAAGCTTTCTTT. The V and J genes are TRBV28 and TRBJ1-1; 9 bases are shared with TRBD1. J lost 7 bases, V lost 2 bases, and 5 bases had no gene match. Per germline, CDR1 MDHEN and CDR2 SYDVKM. The CDR3 extends over 14 amino acids.

V usage is TRBV18 and J usage is TRBJ1-5; D is undetermined. V gave up 2 bases and J gave up 6 bases, with 17 bases separating them. This CDR3 region has 16 residues. CDR1 and CDR2 (germline): KGHSH, LQKENI. The CDR3 protein is CASSPETTLTGQPQHF. In nucleotides, the CDR3 is TGTGCCAGCTCACCAGAAACGACTCTAACGGGTCAGCCCCAGCATTTT.

The chain recombines TRBV30 with TRBJ1-1, with D uncertain. This CDR3 contains 13 residues. The V end lost 4 bases, the J end lost 1 base, and 10 bases lay between the germline ends. From germline, CDR1 is GTSNPN and CDR2 SVGIG (reference sequence). The CDR3 protein is CAWTLMRNTEAFF. In DNA form, the CDR3 reads TGTGCCTGGACCCTGATGAGGAACACTGAAGCTTTCTTT.

By sample fraction, this clone is medium-sized (0.01 to 0.1%). The CDR3 loop is CASSDAGGTDTQYF. The CDR3 DNA reads as TGTGCCAGCAGTGACGCAGGGGGCACAGATACGCAGTATTTT. V usage is TRBV6-1 and J usage is TRBJ2-3, with a weak D call TRBD1 (6 bases). The V gene lost 3 bases and the J gene lost 1 base, with 8 bases spanning the gap. The CDR3 is 14 residues long. Per germline, CDR1 MNHNS and CDR2 SASEGT.

This chain links TRBV30 with TRBJ2-5; D ambiguous. V lost 0 bases and J lost 5, with 10 bases in between. Per the germline V gene, CDR1 is GTSNPN and CDR2 is SVGIG (reference sequence). The CDR3 runs to 13 residues. The CDR3 sequence is CAWSVSVWETQYF. CDR3 nucleotides: TGTGCCTGGAGTGTATCGGTTTGGGAGACCCAGTACTTC.

V and J are TRBV11-2 and TRBJ2-7, with 10 bases identical to TRBD2. This CDR3 is 15 amino acids long. The germline gives CDR1 SGHAT, CDR2 FQNNGV. V shed 1 base and J 3 bases; nucleotides not matched to a gene: 3. The CDR3, as DNA: TGTGCCAGCAGCTTAGGGACTAGCGGCTTCTACGAGCAGTACTTC. This codes for CASSLGTSGFYEQYF.

This rearrangement joins TRBV2 to TRBJ1-5, with 7 positions matching TRBD1. Germline CDR1 reads SNHLY; CDR2 reads FYNNEI. CDR3 size: 15 residues. The ends lost 5 bases at V and 2 bases at J; junction bases unmatched: 6. The chain's CDR3 is CASSLDRIGNQPQHF. The DNA of the CDR3 is TGTGCCAGCAGTCTGGACAGGATCGGCAATCAGCCCCAGCATTTT. Full variable domain (missing parts from reference TRBV2 and TRBJ1-5): EPEVTQTPSHQVTQMGQEVILRCVPISNHLYFYWYRQILGQKVEFLVSFYNNEISEKSEIFDDQFSVERPDGSNFTLKIRSTKLEDSAMYFCASSLDRIGNQPQHFGDGTRLSIL.

Here the CDR3 DNA reads TGTGCCAGTAGTATAGAGGAGGGAGCGAACACCGGGGAGCTGTTTTTT. Translation: CASSIEEGANTGELFF. The rearrangement uses TRBV19 and TRBJ2-2; tentatively, D is TRBD2 (6 bases). Germline V gives CDR1 LNHDA, CDR2 SQIVND (reference sequence). CDR3 length equals 16 residues. Trimming removed 0 bases from V and 0 bases from J, with 8 bases in between.

The chain uses TRBV6-1 and TRBJ1-5; TRBD1 agrees at 7 bases. CDR3 length: 15 residues. The V and J ends lost 3 bases and 6 bases, in that order; junction bases with no gene match: 8. Germline V gene lookup returns CDR1 MNHNS and CDR2 SASEGT. The CDR3: CASSDVGGRSQPQHF. As DNA, the CDR3 is TGTGCCAGCAGTGACGTAGGGGGCCGCAGTCAGCCCCAGCATTTT.

The chain combines TRBV5-8 with TRBJ1-5, with D perhaps TRBD1 (6 bases). The V end lost 4 bases, the J end lost 6 bases, and 17 bases lay between the germline ends. Germline V gene sequence: CDR1 SGHTS, CDR2 YDEGEE. This CDR3 region has 15 residues. CDR3 residues: CASSLLNRVGQPQHF. The CDR3 coding sequence is TGTGCCAGCAGCCTACTAAACAGGGTGGGTCAGCCCCAGCATTTT.

This clone was detected once. V and J are TRBV30 and TRBJ2-3, with no clear D. The CDR3 is 14 amino acids. V was clipped by 3 bases and J by 1 base, with 11 bases between them. In germline, CDR1 is GTSNPN, CDR2 SVGIG (reference sequence). CDR3 protein: CAWSVSQGTDTQYF. The DNA of the CDR3 is TGTGCCTGGAGCGTCAGCCAGGGCACAGATACGCAGTATTTT.

The gene calls are TRBV7-9 and TRBJ1-2, with a tentative D call TRBD1 (6 bases). CDR3 size: 14 residues. Trimming pared 2 bases from V and 4 bases from J, leaving 11 bases between. Germline values: CDR1 SEHNR, CDR2 FQNEAQ (reference sequence). CDR3 sequence: CASSLPGASYGYTF. The CDR3 DNA reads TGTGCCAGCAGCTTACCAGGGGCAAGCTATGGCTACACCTTC.

This chain links TRBV11-1 with TRBJ2-3, with TRBD2 matching over 7 bases. The germline gives CDR1 SGHAT, CDR2 FQDESV (reference sequence). Trimming at V came to 5 bases and at J to 3 bases, leaving 11 bases not matched to a gene. The CDR3 runs to 16 residues. In DNA form, the CDR3 reads TGTGCCAGCAGCCCTCGGAGCGGGGTACGGACAGATACGCAGTATTTT. It codes for CASSPRSGVRTDTQYF.

The chain joins TRBV11-2 to TRBJ2-3; the match to TRBD2 covers 9 bases. With V trimmed by 1 base and J by 5 bases, 13 bases remained unmatched. Per germline, CDR1 SGHAT and CDR2 FQNNGV. The CDR3 is 18 residues long. CDR3 in amino acids: CASSLGSSGSPRGDTQYF. DNA for the CDR3: TGTGCCAGCAGCTTAGGTAGTAGCGGGAGCCCCCGGGGAGATACGCAGTATTTT.

This clone was counted once. The rearrangement uses TRBV27 and TRBJ1-5; D is uncertain. The CDR3 extends over 13 amino acids. V dropped 1 base and J dropped 1 base, with 2 bases sitting between them. Germline V CDR1 and CDR2: MNHEY, SMNVEV (reference sequence). DNA of the CDR3: TGTGCCAGCAGTTTATTAAGCAATCAGCCCCAGCATTTT. It specifies CASSLLSNQPQHF.

The rearrangement links TRBV9 to TRBJ2-5, with D possibly TRBD1 on 5 matching bases. Looked up from germline, CDR1 is SGDLS and CDR2 is YYNGEE. This CDR3 comprises 15 residues. V was shortened by 3 bases and J by 7 bases, with 19 bases between the two germline ends. As DNA, the CDR3 is TGTGCCAGCAGCGGGGGTGGTGGGGCCAAAGGGACCCAGTACTTC. It specifies CASSGGGGAKGTQYF.

This clone was detected once. The chain is built from TRBV13 and TRBJ2-1, with a tentative D call TRBD2 (6 bases). Germline CDR1 reads PRHDT; CDR2 reads FYEKMQ (reference sequence). V dropped 0 bases and J dropped 7 bases, with 19 bases sitting between them. The CDR3 is 17 residues long. The CDR3, as DNA: TGTGCCAGCAGCTTAGGAAGGAGGGCACTGAGGAGGAATGAGCAGTTCTTC. Translated, it gives CASSLGRRALRRNEQFF.

This clone appeared once. The chain carries TRBV7-9 and TRBJ2-1; 14 bases line up with TRBD2. Germline loops: CDR1 SEHNR, CDR2 FQNEAQ (reference sequence). The CDR3 sequence is 15 residues long. With V trimmed by 4 bases and J by 9 bases, 5 bases remained unmatched. Written as DNA, the CDR3 is TGTGCCAGCAGCTCGACTAGCGGGAGGGAGGGTGAGCAGTTCTTC. Encoded protein: CASSSTSGREGEQFF.

The J gene is TRBJ2-5, the V gene TRBV7-3; D might be TRBD2 (6 bases). This CDR3 is built from 13 residues. V was pared by 5 bases and J by 2 bases, with 9 bases between. CDR1 is SGHTA, CDR2 FQGTGA, per germline. The CDR3 DNA reads as TGTGCCAGCAGCCGGGACTTTCAAGAGACCCAGTACTTC. Its protein is CASSRDFQETQYF. Full variable domain (remainder filled in from reference TRBV7-3 and TRBJ2-5): GAGVSQTPSNKVTEKGKYVELRCDPISGHTALYWYRQSLGQGPEFLIYFQGTGAADDSGLPNDRFFAVRPEGSVSTLKIQRTERGDSAVYLCASSRDFQETQYFGPGTRLLVL.

This clone showed up just a few times. This sequence joins TRBV30 and TRBJ1-5, with TRBD1 identical over 9 bases. With 5 bases clipped from V and 6 bases from J, the junction kept 5 bases outside the gene matches. Germline loops: CDR1 GTSNPN, CDR2 SVGIG (reference sequence). CDR3 length: 13 amino acids. CDR3 loop: CAWGQGTVQPQHF. The CDR3, as DNA: TGTGCCTGGGGACAGGGGACCGTTCAGCCCCAGCATTTT.

The CDR3 DNA is TGTGCCAGCGGGACACAAACAGGGGGCTCCGGGGAGCTGTTTTTT. This translates into CASGTQTGGSGELFF. This chain links TRBV11-2 with TRBJ2-2; 9 positions agree with TRBD1. Germline V gives CDR1 SGHAT, CDR2 FQNNGV. The CDR3 contains 15 residues. The V segment lost 8 bases and the J segment 6 bases; nucleotides outside the gene matches: 10.

The chain joins TRBV11-1 to TRBJ2-1; 10 bases align to TRBD2. V lost 4 bases to trimming and J lost 2 bases; unmatched junction nucleotides: 8. Germline V gene lookup returns CDR1 SGHAT and CDR2 FQDESV (reference sequence). CDR3 length: 17 residues. The chain's CDR3 is CASSSPTSGVTYNEQFF. The CDR3 nucleotides are TGTGCCAGCAGCTCTCCAACTAGCGGGGTGACCTACAATGAGCAGTTCTTC.

The V gene is TRBV30, the J gene TRBJ2-5; 12 bases align to TRBD2. V gave up 7 bases and J gave up 4 bases; unmatched junction bases: 1. Per the germline V gene, CDR1 is GTSNPN and CDR2 is SVGIG (reference sequence). The CDR3 spans 12 residues. CDR3 region: CALLAGGETQYF. The CDR3 DNA sequence: TGTGCCTTACTAGCGGGGGGAGAGACCCAGTACTTC.